Following are 10 T cell receptor beta chains from one sample sequenced in a study of human T cells and chemical hapten exposure. Time point reported: pre-sensitization, week 0. Treatment noted: therapeutic diphenylcyclopropenone sensitization with weekly scalp DPC. Whole blood that had not been fractionated was the source of extracted total RNA. Each CDR3 protein is one row after TCRdb ran MiXCR on the RACE reads. Of some 36,000 distinct CDR3 sequences listed, 10% were seen once; the top ten hold roughly a quarter. Sequences were derived from whole blood, sampled in connection with sensitization to the hapten diphenylcyclopropenone (DPC). These receptors all stem from a man aged 50 or older with alopecia areata. Some clones in this sample may be carry-over from other donors' samples.

The chain recombines TRBV29-1 with TRBJ2-5; D not resolved. There are 12 residues in the CDR3. Germline V gene data show CDR1 as SQVTM and CDR2 as ANQGSEA. V was pared by 5 bases and J by 3 bases, with 10 bases between. CDR3 DNA: TGCAGCGTTCGGGTAGCTGAAGAGACCCAGTACTTC. This codes for CSVRVAEETQYF.

The V call is TRBV5-1, the J call TRBJ1-1; D might be TRBD1 (5 bases). Germline V lookup: CDR1 SGHRS, CDR2 YFSETQ. Trimming removed 1 base from V and 1 base from J, with 11 bases in between. The CDR3 is made up of 15 amino acids. In DNA form, the CDR3 reads TGCGCCAGCAGCTTGCCGGGGCCTGGGAACACTGAAGCTTTCTTT. Translated: CASSLPGPGNTEAFF.

This rearrangement joins TRBV7-2 to TRBJ2-3; maybe TRBD1 (5 bases). Germline V gene data show CDR1 as SGHTA and CDR2 as FQGNSA. V was pared by 5 bases and J by 3 bases, with 15 bases between. This CDR3 contains 15 residues. The CDR3 reads CASSQEAGKTDTQYF. The CDR3 nucleotides are TGTGCCAGCAGCCAAGAGGCAGGGAAGACAGATACGCAGTATTTT.

This clonotype was seen ten or more times. This chain uses TRBV6-2 or TRBV6-3 with TRBJ2-1; D is unresolved. CDR3 length equals 14 residues. Trimming shortened V by 2 bases and J by 4 bases, and 9 bases separated the two germline ends. From germline, CDR1 is MNHEY and CDR2 SVGEGT. The CDR3 loop reads CASSYGRLYNEQFF. CDR3 in DNA: TGTGCCAGCAGTTACGGCCGGTTATACAATGAGCAGTTCTTC.

The CDR3 DNA reads as TGTGCCAGCAGCTTAAATGACAGATACGAGCAGTACTTC. Translation gives CASSLNDRYEQYF. This rearrangement joins TRBV11-2 to TRBJ2-7; TRBD1 is a possible D gene (5 bases). In germline, CDR1 is SGHAT, CDR2 FQNNGV. This CDR3 region has 13 residues. V was pared by 2 bases and J by 4 bases, with 9 bases between.

This clonotype was recorded a few times. The chain has TRBV11-2 and TRBJ1-1; D gene unclear. V was cut by 2 bases and J by 0 bases, with 13 bases left in between. Germline V gene sequence: CDR1 SGHAT, CDR2 FQNNGV. This CDR3 is 16 amino acids long. CDR3 region: CASSLSVGQLNTEAFF. CDR3 nucleotide sequence: TGTGCCAGCAGCTTAAGTGTGGGCCAGTTGAACACTGAAGCTTTCTTT.

In its sample, this clonotype was seen a few times. The rearrangement joins TRBV28 to TRBJ1-2; 7 bases line up with TRBD1. Germline CDR1 and CDR2: MDHEN and SYDVKM. CDR3 size: 14 residues. V lost 1 base, J lost 7 bases, and 6 bases stayed unmatched. CDR3 loop: CASSLYRTGGGYTF. The CDR3 DNA sequence: TGTGCCAGCAGTTTATATCGGACAGGCGGTGGCTACACCTTC.

This clonotype has a count of ten or more. The chain recombines TRBV6-2 or TRBV6-3 with TRBJ1-1, with a possible D match to TRBD1 (5 bases). Per germline, CDR1 MNHEY and CDR2 SVGEGT. The V and J ends lost 9 bases and 5 bases respectively, with 19 bases between them. The CDR3 is made up of 14 amino acids. Here the CDR3 reads CASILTRGGTEAFF. The CDR3 DNA follows: TGTGCCAGTATTTTAACGAGGGGAGGGACTGAAGCTTTCTTT.

This clonotype was observed at least ten times. The V call is TRBV24-1, the J call TRBJ2-5; unclear D gene. The V end lost 7 bases, the J end lost 2 bases, and 16 bases lay between the germline ends. The CDR3 is 15 residues long. Germline CDR1 is KGHDR and CDR2 is SFDVKD. For the CDR3, the DNA is TGTGCCACCAGCCCCCGACCTCCAGAACAAGAGACCCAGTACTTC. Translated, it gives CATSPRPPEQETQYF.

The chain joins TRBV4-3 to TRBJ2-1; D not certain. Germline CDR1 reads LGHNA; CDR2 reads YSLEER. The CDR3 has 13 amino acids. The V end was cut by 1 base, the J end by 6 bases, with 7 bases between. CDR3 DNA sequence: TGCGCCAGCAGCCAAGGACTTTTCAATGAGCAGTTCTTC. Translating gives CASSQGLFNEQFF.